This entry lists 13 T cell receptor beta chains sequenced from one sample in a study of T cells in women clearing cervical HPV infection. Assay: immunoSEQ multiplex PCR; the TCRdb copy retains only in-frame clones and omits some. The sample totals 35,000 to 45,000 clones; its top ten clones hold 4.5% to 6%. The sample was blood buffy coat. Receptors originate from a woman between 18 and 70 years old with a cervical HPV16 infection that either progressed to CIN3+ or cleared (not recorded which).

For this clone: The read finishes 3 residues shy of the CDR3 end, and the germline J gene is used to complete it. The chain joins TRBV30 to TRBJ1-6, with 8 bases lining up with TRBD1. Germline V gene data show CDR1 as GTSNPN and CDR2 as SVGIG (reference sequence). The CDR3 totals 13 residues. Trimming took 7 bases from V and 5 from J; bases not matched to a gene: 4. CDR3 residues: CASNRGDNSPLHF. The covered CDR3 bases are TGTGCCTCCAACAGGGGGGATAATTCACCC.

Concerning this clone: The read gets to within 3 residues of the CDR3 end, and the germline J gene fills in the rest. The V and J genes are TRBV5-1 and TRBJ2-1; 8 positions agree with TRBD2. This CDR3 has 15 residues. J was trimmed by 3 bases and V by 3 bases; bases with no gene match: 5. The V gene's germline CDR1 is SGHRS and CDR2 YFSETQ. Partial CDR3 DNA: TGCGCCAGCAGCTGGAGCGGGAGAGGCTACAATGAG. Translating gives CASSWSGRGYNE. The complete CDR3 protein is CASSWSGRGYNEQFF.

A word on this clone: The read ends 3 residues early relative to the CDR3; the germline J gene fills the gap. This sequence joins TRBV14 and TRBJ2-2, with 9 bases matching TRBD2. The length of the CDR3 is 19 residues. The V and J ends lost 0 bases and 2 bases, in that order; junction bases with no gene match: 10. CDR1 and CDR2 from the germline V gene are SGHDN and FVKESK. CDR3 bases read: TGTGCCAGCAGCCAAGATCGAGGGCTAGCGGGGCGAAACACCGGGGAG. Encoded protein: CASSQDRGLAGRNTGE. The full CDR3 sequence reads CASSQDRGLAGRNTGELFF.

Worth noting for this clone: The CDR3 end is not reached by the read, which stops 3 residues before it; the germline J gene fills it in. The chain couples TRBV30 to TRBJ1-2; D call uncertain. This CDR3 has 15 residues. The germline CDR1 and CDR2 sequences are GTSNPN and SVGIG (reference sequence). The CDR3 reads CAWSVPSAASYDYTF. The covered CDR3 bases are TGTGCCTGGAGTGTACCTTCGGCAGCGTCCTACGAC. The variable domain in full, completed from reference TRBV30 and TRBJ1-2, reads SQTIHQWPATLVQPVGSPLSLECTVEGTSNPNLYWYRQAAGRGLQLLFYSVGIGQISSEVPQNLSASRPQDRQFILSSKKLLLSDSGFYLCAWSVPSAASYDYTFGSGTRLTVV.

To note about this clone: The read ends 3 residues shy of where the CDR3 ends; the end is completed using the germline J gene. This sequence joins TRBV5-1 and TRBJ2-7, with TRBD2 as a possible D gene (5 bases). Germline loops: CDR1 SGHRS, CDR2 YFSETQ. V shed 0 bases and J shed 6 bases, with 16 bases lying between them. The length of the CDR3 is 15 residues. The part of the CDR3 DNA that was read is TGCGCCAGCAGCTTGGTGGCTTCGGGGATGAGCGAG. Translation: CASSLVASGMSE. The full CDR3 sequence reads CASSLVASGMSEQYF.

A remark on this clone: Read coverage stops 3 residues before the CDR3 terminus; the germline J gene supplies the remainder. This chain joins TRBV20-1 and TRBJ1-6; unclear D gene. There are 12 residues in the CDR3. Trimming took 2 bases from V and 6 from J, leaving 5 bases between them. CDR1 and CDR2 (germline): DFQATT, SNEGSKA (reference sequence). CDR3 loop: CSARSGNSPLHF. The sequenced CDR3 bases are TGCAGTGCTAGAAGCGGTAATTCACCC.

With respect to this clone: The read falls 3 residues short of the CDR3 end, and the missing part is taken from the germline J gene. V is TRBV7-2 and J is TRBJ2-7, with TRBD2 matching 11 bases. The CDR3 totals 14 residues. Unmatched junction bases numbered 6, after V lost 5 bases and J lost 6 bases. Germline loops: CDR1 SGHTA, CDR2 FQGNSA. The CDR3 region is CASSNGLAGSEQYF. CDR3 DNA, as far as it was read: TGTGCCAGCAGCAATGGACTAGCGGGCTCCGAG.

About this clone: The CDR3 is cut off 3 residues early in the read; its end comes from the germline J gene. The rearrangement joins TRBV19 to TRBJ2-7, with a tentative D call TRBD2 (5 bases). Germline V gene sequence: CDR1 LNHDA, CDR2 SQIVND (reference sequence). The CDR3 covers 14 residues. Trimming took off 6 bases at V and 0 bases at J, with 12 bases between the two ends. CDR3 amino acids: CASSSRTGSYEQYF. CDR3 DNA (partial): TGTGCCAGTAGCTCCCGGACTGGCTCCTACGAG.

Details on this clone: The read ends 3 residues early relative to the CDR3; the germline J gene fills the gap. V usage is TRBV6-2 or TRBV6-3 and J usage is TRBJ1-5; 9 nucleotides line up with TRBD1. This CDR3 region has 14 residues. The germline V gene encodes CDR1 MNHEY and CDR2 SVGEGT. V dropped 4 bases and J dropped 7; count of bases not matched to a gene: 5. Incomplete CDR3 DNA: TGTGCCAGCAGTTTACAGGGGGCAAAACAGCCC. This codes for CASSLQGAKQP. From start to end, the CDR3 is CASSLQGAKQPQHF.

Turning to this clone: The read stops 3 residues short of the end of the CDR3; the missing end is completed from the germline J gene. The chain joins TRBV30 to TRBJ1-2, with a possible D match to TRBD1 (5 bases). CDR3 size: 16 residues. Germline CDR1 is GTSNPN and CDR2 is SVGIG (reference sequence). This CDR3 is CAGRGLAGAKIHDYTF. CDR3 DNA (partial): TGTGCCGGAAGGGGACTAGCGGGAGCCAAGATCCATGAC.

For this clone: Sequencing ends 3 residues short of the CDR3 end; the germline J gene provides the rest. This sequence joins TRBV2 and TRBJ1-6, with TRBD1 matching over 8 bases. V dropped 6 bases and J dropped 7; count of bases not matched to a gene: 8. The CDR3 consists of 15 residues. CDR1 is SNHLY and CDR2 is FYNNEI in the germline V gene. The CDR3 sequence is CASSLDRVGNSPLHF. The sequenced CDR3 bases are TGTGCCAGCAGCTTGGACAGGGTCGGCAATTCACCC.

As to this clone: The read stops 3 residues short of the end of the CDR3; the missing end is completed from the germline J gene. The chain is built from TRBV13 and TRBJ1-2; TRBD1 matches at 9 bases. Germline CDR1 and CDR2: PRHDT and FYEKMQ (reference sequence). This CDR3 contains 15 residues. V lost 5 bases, J lost 7 bases, and 11 bases stayed unmatched. CDR3 sequence reads: CASSPTPGQGFGYTF. The CDR3 DNA, read in part, is TGTGCCAGCAGCCCCACTCCGGGACAGGGTTTTGGC.

In regard to this clone: Coverage ceases 3 residues before the CDR3 finishes, and the germline J gene fills in the end. This sequence joins TRBV18 and TRBJ2-2; 13 bases line up with TRBD2. V lost 1 base and J lost 5; bases outside the gene matches: 10. This CDR3 region has 19 residues. Per germline, CDR1 KGHSH and CDR2 LQKENI. The sequenced part of the CDR3 DNA is TGTGCCAGCTCACCACTTCGGACTAGCGGGAGAACGGTTACCGGGGAG. The encoded protein is CASSPLRTSGRTVTGE. The full CDR3 reads CASSPLRTSGRTVTGELFF.